This TCR beta chain was sequenced for a study of T cells in tuberculosis. A remark on this clone: Its antigen is unknown.

Adolescents were screened for latent TB by skin test and IGRA. Study observations and caveats: Cases with active tuberculosis were adults, while controls were adolescents. Active tuberculosis alpha repertoires lay closer to GMM-specific TCRs than controls'.

Data came from immunoSEQ multiplex PCR; TCRdb stores just in-frame clones and leaves some out. The sample has about 30,000 clones; 90% are singletons. This CDR3 is 14 amino acids long. V lost 3 bases, J lost 10 bases, and 8 bases stayed unmatched. Germline V lookup: CDR1 SGHRS, CDR2 YFSETQ. The sample comprised PBMCs. The sequence was collected from a donor aged 10-29 years with latent tuberculosis or without tuberculosis infection. The rearrangement links TRBV5-1 to TRBJ2-1; 9 positions match TRBD2. Here the CDR3 reads CASSSRGGAKEQFF. In DNA, the CDR3 is TGCGCCAGCAGCTCCCGCGGGGGGGCCAAGGAGCAGTTCTTC.